A single sample is the source of the 14 T cell receptor beta chains below, sequenced in a study of blood T cell repertoires in COVID-19. Produced via immunoSEQ multiplex PCR; TCRdb's table is partial and in-frame only. This repertoire shows some 190,000 clones, approximately 85% found once; its top ten account for over 2.5%. Sequenced sample: peripheral blood. The source of these receptors is a man aged 55 to 69 with acute or convalescent COVID-19.

The CDR3 here is CASSQPYGQSRYGYTF. Written as DNA, the CDR3 is TGCGCCAGCAGCCAACCCTACGGACAGAGTCGCTATGGCTACACCTTC. The chain combines TRBV4-1 with TRBJ1-2, with D possibly TRBD1 on 6 matching bases. Germline assignment: CDR1 MGHRA and CDR2 YSYEKL. The CDR3 has 16 residues. The ends were cut back, 2 bases at V and 4 bases at J, with 17 bases in the middle.

The rearrangement links TRBV19 to TRBJ1-2; TRBD1 agrees at 9 bases. V lost 9 bases to trimming and J lost 4 bases; unmatched junction nucleotides: 9. Germline assignment: CDR1 LNHDA and CDR2 SQIVND (reference sequence). The CDR3 consists of 14 residues. This chain's CDR3 is CASQSQGAGYGYTF. The CDR3 DNA reads as TGTGCCAGCCAGTCACAGGGGGCTGGCTATGGCTACACCTTC. Variable domain in full (rest from reference TRBV19 and TRBJ1-2): DGGITQSPKYLFRKEGQNVTLSCEQNLNHDAMYWYRQDPGQGLRLIYYSQIVNDFQKGDIAEGYSVSREKKESFPLTVTSAQKNPTAFYLCASQSQGAGYGYTFGSGTRLTVV.

This chain links TRBV7-2 with TRBJ2-7; 9 nucleotides align to TRBD1. Trimming took 5 bases from V and 3 from J; bases not matched to a gene: 5. This CDR3 is built from 14 residues. CDR1 is SGHTA, CDR2 FQGNSA, per germline. The CDR3 nucleotides read TGTGCCAGCAGCCCCGGGACAGGGCTCTACGAGCAGTACTTC. Amino acid sequence: CASSPGTGLYEQYF.

V is TRBV15 and J is TRBJ2-2, with 16 bases lining up with TRBD2. The germline gives CDR1 LNHNV, CDR2 YYDKDF (reference sequence). V shed 0 bases, J shed 6 bases, and the junction held 4 bases outside the gene matches. This CDR3 spans 18 amino acids. This chain's CDR3 is CATSRDYGTSGRAGELFF. CDR3 in DNA: TGTGCCACCAGCAGAGATTACGGGACTAGCGGGAGGGCCGGGGAGCTGTTTTTT.

The chain recombines TRBV11-3 with TRBJ2-7; 10 bases align to TRBD1. The CDR3 runs to 12 residues. The germline V gene encodes CDR1 SGHNT and CDR2 YENEEA. V lost 4 bases, J lost 7 bases, and 1 base stayed unmatched. DNA for the CDR3: TGTGCCAGCAGCTGGGGACAGGGGGAGCAGTACTTC. This encodes CASSWGQGEQYF.

J is TRBJ2-5 and V is TRBV7-9; 7 bases map to TRBD1. This CDR3 comprises 14 residues. Germline V gives CDR1 SEHNR, CDR2 FQNEAQ (reference sequence). Trimming removed 4 bases from V and 4 bases from J; junction bases left unmatched: 6. This CDR3 reads CASSSTTGVETQYF. In nucleotides, the CDR3 is TGTGCCAGCAGCTCTACTACAGGGGTAGAGACCCAGTACTTC. The full variable domain, with the rest looked up from reference TRBV7-9 and TRBJ2-5, is DTGVSQNPRHKITKRGQNVTFRCDPISEHNRLYWYRQTLGQGPEFLTYFQNEAQLEKSRLLSDRFSAERPKGSFSTLEIQRTEQGDSAMYLCASSSTTGVETQYFGPGTRLLVL.

The chain carries TRBV28 and TRBJ2-7; D might be TRBD1 (5 bases). CDR3 length equals 13 residues. In germline, CDR1 is MDHEN, CDR2 SYDVKM. Trimming left V 8 bases short and J 0 bases short, with 11 bases between. CDR3 sequence (DNA): TGTGCCAGCGAGCAGGGCAGCTCCTACGAGCAGTACTTC. This codes for CASEQGSSYEQYF. The entire variable domain, with the rest obtained from reference TRBV28 and TRBJ2-7, is as follows: DVKVTQSSRYLVKRTGEKVFLECVQDMDHENMFWYRQDPGLGLRLIYFSYDVKMKEKGDIPEGYSVSREKKERFSLILESASTNQTSMYLCASEQGSSYEQYFGPGTRLTVT.

The chain uses TRBV27 and TRBJ2-1, with 10 positions matching TRBD2. Germline CDR1 reads MNHEY; CDR2 reads SMNVEV (reference sequence). The CDR3 loop spans 15 amino acids. V dropped 2 bases and J dropped 6; count of bases not matched to a gene: 4. CDR3 coding DNA: TGTGCCAGCAGTTTAGAGCGGGAGGGCCTCAATGAGCAGTTCTTC. Protein sequence: CASSLEREGLNEQFF.

At least ten counts were recorded for this clone. V is TRBV7-9 and J is TRBJ2-5, with 12 bases lining up with TRBD2. V lost 5 bases and J lost 5; bases outside the gene matches: 6. The CDR3 has 15 amino acids. The V gene's germline CDR1 is SEHNR and CDR2 FQNEAQ (reference sequence). In DNA form, the CDR3 reads TGTGCCAGCAGCAAACTAGCGGGAGGAGTTGAGACCCAGTACTTC. Translating it yields CASSKLAGGVETQYF.

This clone was recorded once. This rearrangement joins TRBV6-1 to TRBJ1-5, with 10 nucleotides matching TRBD1. The CDR3 contains 15 residues. Per germline, CDR1 MNHNS and CDR2 SASEGT. V lost 2 bases, J lost 7 bases, and 5 bases stayed unmatched. CDR3 region: CASSERQGARQPQHF. The CDR3 nucleotides are TGTGCCAGCAGTGAACGACAGGGGGCAAGGCAGCCCCAGCATTTT.

The rearrangement links TRBV5-1 to TRBJ2-7, with 7 bases identical to TRBD1. The CDR3 covers 15 residues. CDR1 and CDR2 from the germline V gene are SGHRS and YFSETQ. V lost 0 bases and J lost 3; bases outside the gene matches: 6. DNA of the CDR3: TGCGCCAGCAGCTTGGGACAGGGTCAGTTCTACGAGCAGTACTTC. Translated, it gives CASSLGQGQFYEQYF.

The chain combines TRBV3-1 (or the pseudogene TRBV3-2) with TRBJ2-1; TRBD2 is a possible D gene (5 bases). V was cut by 2 bases and J by 2 bases, with 10 bases left in between. This CDR3 is built from 15 residues. Germline assignment: CDR1 LGHDT and CDR2 YNNKEL (reference sequence). In DNA form, the CDR3 reads TGTGCCAGCAGCCAATGGACGACTACCTACAATGAGCAGTTCTTC. It codes for CASSQWTTTYNEQFF.

The J gene is TRBJ2-7, the V gene TRBV27, with D perhaps TRBD2 (5 bases). The length of the CDR3 is 14 residues. Between the trimmed V and J ends, which lost 3 bases and 4 bases, there was a span of 13 bases. The germline CDR1 and CDR2 sequences are MNHEY and SMNVEV (reference sequence). The CDR3 DNA is TGTGCCAGCAGTTTTCGGGAAACTGGGTACGAGCAGTACTTC. Translating gives CASSFRETGYEQYF.

In this sample, this clone turned up a few times. The chain has TRBV7-8 and TRBJ2-1; 9 bases line up with TRBD1. Trimming took 2 bases from V and 5 from J; bases not matched to a gene: 10. CDR1 is SGHVS and CDR2 is FQNEAQ in the germline V gene. The CDR3 is made up of 17 amino acids. The CDR3 protein is CASSLPRWTGVNNEQFF. The DNA of the CDR3 is TGTGCCAGCAGCTTACCCCGTTGGACAGGGGTTAACAATGAGCAGTTCTTC.